The 8 T cell receptor beta chains below come from one sample, sequenced in a study of Tregs in tolerant kidney transplant recipients (dated by TCRdb to between 2017 and 2020). The time point label corresponds to: blood sample drawn before combined kidney and bone marrow transplant. Library generation was performed with the immunoSEQ multiplex PCR assay. Held by TCRdb, this immuneACCESS table contains in-frame sequences only and omits some clones. Under half of the omission traces to an unresolved V gene where checked; the cause of the rest is unknown. Counted in this sample were approximately 100,000 clones; more than 85% of them appeared once. Approximately 0.5% of the sample belongs to the ten largest clones. The sample in question was CD4+ T cells from blood, obtained before the transplant. These receptors were obtained from a human donor who received a combined kidney and bone marrow transplant.

The chain has TRBV5-1 and TRBJ2-3; D not resolved. CDR3 size: 14 residues. Germline CDR1 and CDR2: SGHRS and YFSETQ. Trimming left V 0 bases short and J 0 bases short, with 5 bases between. This CDR3 is CASSLAKSTDTQYF. CDR3 nucleotides: TGCGCCAGCAGCTTGGCCAAAAGCACAGATACGCAGTATTTT.

The rearrangement uses TRBV19 and TRBJ1-5; D gene ambiguous. This CDR3 is 17 amino acids long. V was trimmed by 3 bases and J by 0 bases, leaving 15 bases between them. Germline lookup yields CDR1 LNHDA and CDR2 SQIVND (reference sequence). CDR3 sequence: CASSIFISGNSNQPQHF. The CDR3 DNA reads TGTGCCAGTAGTATCTTTATCTCCGGGAATAGCAATCAGCCCCAGCATTTT.

This clone appeared once. This same CDR3 is encoded by further DNA sequences in the sample. V gene TRBV7-9 combines with J gene TRBJ2-1; 8 bases align to TRBD2. This CDR3 region has 16 residues. Germline lookup yields CDR1 SEHNR and CDR2 FQNEAQ (reference sequence). V gave up 2 bases and J gave up 0 bases; unmatched junction bases: 3. The CDR3 loop is CASSLWLAGSYNEQFF. The CDR3, as DNA: TGTGCCAGCAGCTTATGGCTAGCGGGCTCCTACAATGAGCAGTTCTTC.

The V and J genes are TRBV5-1 and TRBJ2-1; 15 bases match TRBD2. CDR3 length equals 18 residues. Germline loops: CDR1 SGHRS, CDR2 YFSETQ. J was trimmed by 6 bases and V by 4 bases; bases with no gene match: 11. CDR3 sequence reads: CASSAGTSGGQKVNEQFF. The DNA for the CDR3 is TGCGCCAGCAGCGCCGGGACTAGCGGGGGGCAGAAGGTCAATGAGCAGTTCTTC.

The gene calls are TRBV10-3 and TRBJ1-1; D gene uncertain. The CDR3 is 14 residues long. Trimming shortened V by 4 bases and J by 1 base, and 10 bases separated the two germline ends. Germline CDR1 and CDR2: ENHRY and SYGVKD. Here the CDR3 reads CAISGALPNTEAFF. The CDR3 region has the DNA TGTGCCATCAGTGGGGCCCTGCCGAACACTGAAGCTTTCTTT.

The rearrangement uses TRBV19 and TRBJ2-2; 14 bases align to TRBD2. V shed 5 bases and J 7 bases; nucleotides not matched to a gene: 9. Germline V gene lookup returns CDR1 LNHDA and CDR2 SQIVND (reference sequence). This CDR3 has 17 amino acids. CDR3 loop: CASSPRLAGGIDGELFF. In nucleotides, the CDR3 is TGTGCCAGTAGTCCAAGACTAGCGGGGGGGATCGACGGGGAGCTGTTTTTT.

The V gene is TRBV11-3, the J gene TRBJ2-7, with 11 bases that match TRBD2. V shed 0 bases and J 6 bases; nucleotides not matched to a gene: 10. The CDR3 runs to 17 residues. The germline V gene has CDR1 SGHNT and CDR2 YENEEA. In DNA form, the CDR3 reads TGTGCCAGCAGCTTAGATCGGGGCGGGCTAGCGGGAGGCGAGCAGTACTTC. It specifies CASSLDRGGLAGGEQYF.

This chain uses TRBV10-3 with TRBJ2-5, with D possibly matching TRBD1 (6 bases). Germline V gene data show CDR1 as ENHRY and CDR2 as SYGVKD. V lost 10 bases to trimming and J lost 5 bases, with 23 bases between them. The CDR3 spans 15 residues. CDR3 DNA: TGTGCCACCTCTGCCTTGAGTGGGGGCCCGGAGACCCAGTACTTC. Amino acid sequence: CATSALSGGPETQYF.